This T cell receptor beta chain was recovered during a study of blood T cell repertoires in COVID-19. Sequenced by immunoSEQ multiplex PCR; TCRdb stores in-frame clones only, minus some. The sample lists approximately 270,000 clones; approximately 85% were seen once. V lost 10 bases and J lost 14, with 17 bases in between. CDR1 and CDR2 (germline): WSHSY, SAAADI. CDR3 size: 10 residues. The chain combines TRBV10-2 with TRBJ1-2, with a weak D call TRBD1 (5 bases). The specimen was peripheral blood. This TCR was recovered from a woman in her 70s with acute or convalescent COVID-19. The CDR3 coding sequence is TGCGCCAAAACACGGGGGGTGCCGACCTTC. Residues: CAKTRGVPTF.